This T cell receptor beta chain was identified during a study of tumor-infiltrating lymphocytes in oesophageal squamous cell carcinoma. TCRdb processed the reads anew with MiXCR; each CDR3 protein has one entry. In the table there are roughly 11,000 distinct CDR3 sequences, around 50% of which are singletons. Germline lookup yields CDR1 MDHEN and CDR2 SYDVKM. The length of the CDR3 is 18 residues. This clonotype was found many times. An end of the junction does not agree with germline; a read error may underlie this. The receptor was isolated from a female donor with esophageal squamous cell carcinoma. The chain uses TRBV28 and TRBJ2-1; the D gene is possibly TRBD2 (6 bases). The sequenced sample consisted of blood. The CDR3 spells CASRNGGIFSRVSSPLHF. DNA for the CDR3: TGTGCCAGCAGGAACGGAGGGATCTTTTCGAGAGTGAGTTCACCCCTCCACTTC. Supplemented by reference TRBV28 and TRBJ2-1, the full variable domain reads DVKVTQSSRYLVKRTGEKVFLECVQDMDHENMFWYRQDPGLGLRLIYFSYDVKMKEKGDIPEGYSVSREKKERFSLILESASTNQTSMYLCASRNGGIFSRVSSPLHFGPGTRLTVL.